Listed here are 27 T cell receptor beta chains from one sample, sequenced in a study of blood T cell repertoires in COVID-19. TCRdb's copy holds only in-frame clones and misses some; the assay was immunoSEQ multiplex PCR. The sample yields over 250,000 clones, roughly 86% seen once. The sequencing input was PBMCs or T cells enriched from blood (not recorded which). Receptors originate from a woman younger than 30 who had recovered from COVID-19.

This clone showed up just a few times. This chain joins TRBV25-1 and TRBJ1-3; possibly TRBD1 for D (6 bases). The V end lost 7 bases, the J end lost 0 bases, and 13 bases lay between the germline ends. CDR3 size: 15 residues. Germline loops: CDR1 MGHDK, CDR2 SYGVNS. Here the CDR3 DNA reads TGTGCCAGCATGGACAGCGGGGGCTCTGGAAACACCATATATTTT. It codes for CASMDSGGSGNTIYF.

CDR3 in amino acids: CASSFTGYEQFF. CDR3 DNA: TGTGCCAGCAGCTTTACGGGGTATGAGCAGTTCTTC. The rearrangement links TRBV3-1 (or the pseudogene TRBV3-2) to TRBJ2-1; possible D gene TRBD2, 5 bases. The CDR3 totals 12 residues. Germline CDR1 reads LGHDT; CDR2 reads YNNKEL (reference sequence). The germline V and J ends were trimmed by 5 bases and 8 bases, with 10 bases remaining between them.

The chain recombines TRBV11-2 with TRBJ2-1; 10 bases are a match to TRBD2. Germline V CDR1 and CDR2: SGHAT, FQNNGV. CDR3 length equals 13 residues. The J segment lost 6 bases and the V segment lost 8 bases, leaving 4 bases of the junction unmatched. The CDR3 nucleotides are TGTGCCAGCCGTATAGCGGGAGGCAATGAGCAGTTCTTC. It specifies CASRIAGGNEQFF.

V gene TRBV6-2 or TRBV6-3 combines with J gene TRBJ2-7; tentative D call: TRBD2 (5 bases). The ends were cut back, 6 bases at V and 6 bases at J, with 12 bases in the middle. The germline V gene encodes CDR1 MNHEY and CDR2 SVGEGT. The CDR3 is 12 residues long. The CDR3 DNA reads TGTGCCAGCAGCCCTCGGGGAAGCGAGCAGTACTTC. Its protein is CASSPRGSEQYF.

The chain couples TRBV14 to TRBJ2-2; the D is unclear. The CDR3 sequence is 15 residues long. The V end was cut by 2 bases, the J end by 1 base, with 8 bases between. Germline V gene data show CDR1 as SGHDN and CDR2 as FVKESK. The CDR3 DNA reads TGTGCCAGCAGCCAAAGTGCAGGGAACACCGGGGAGCTGTTTTTT. Residues: CASSQSAGNTGELFF.

V usage is TRBV30 and J usage is TRBJ1-5; 7 nucleotides agree with TRBD1. Germline CDR1 and CDR2: GTSNPN and SVGIG (reference sequence). The CDR3 sequence is 13 residues long. The V gene end was trimmed by 5 bases and the J gene end by 5 bases; junction bases not matched to a gene: 6. This CDR3 is CAWGGQKHQPQHF. In nucleotides, the CDR3 is TGTGCCTGGGGGGGACAGAAGCATCAGCCCCAGCATTTT.

The CDR3 nucleotides read TGTGCCAGTAGCCGCCAGGGAGGATTCAGTGAGCAGTTCTTC. Translating it yields CASSRQGGFSEQFF. This sequence joins TRBV19 and TRBJ2-1; TRBD2 might be the D (6 bases). Trimming shortened V by 6 bases and J by 9 bases, and 18 bases separated the two germline ends. Germline assignment: CDR1 LNHDA and CDR2 SQIVND (reference sequence). The length of the CDR3 is 14 residues.

CDR3 DNA: TGCGCCAGCAGCGAATTCGGGGGGAACACTGAAGCTTTCTTT. Its translation is CASSEFGGNTEAFF. This chain links TRBV5-1 with TRBJ1-1, with D perhaps TRBD1 (5 bases). The CDR3 covers 14 residues. Germline CDR1 SGHRS, CDR2 YFSETQ. The V and J ends lost 4 bases and 1 base respectively, with 11 bases between them.

V is TRBV5-1 and J is TRBJ1-2; tentative D call: TRBD1 (6 bases). V lost 4 bases and J lost 4, with 20 bases in between. CDR1 and CDR2 from the germline V gene are SGHRS and YFSETQ. This CDR3 region has 16 residues. CDR3 coding DNA: TGCGCCAGCAGCCCCGTGGGGGCCGAGGATACCTATGGCTACACCTTC. Translation gives CASSPVGAEDTYGYTF.

This sequence joins TRBV7-8 and TRBJ2-1; 8 bases match TRBD2. Germline V gene sequence: CDR1 SGHVS, CDR2 FQNEAQ. With V trimmed by 5 bases and J by 7 bases, 13 bases remained unmatched. The CDR3 has 16 residues. The CDR3 DNA sequence: TGTGCCAGCAGCCCCCCCGGTAGCGGGAATACGAATGAGCAGTTCTTC. It translates to CASSPPGSGNTNEQFF. Based on the CDR3 plus reference TRBV7-8 and TRBJ2-1, the full variable domain is GAGVSQSPRYKVAKRGQDVALRCDPISGHVSLFWYQQALGQGPEFLTYFQNEAQLDKSGLPSDRFFAERPEGSVSTLKIQRTQQEDSAVYLCASSPPGSGNTNEQFFGPGTRLTVL.

This rearrangement joins TRBV24-1 to TRBJ2-3, with 9 bases identical to TRBD2. Trimming took 9 bases from V and 4 from J; bases not matched to a gene: 25. Per the germline V gene, CDR1 is KGHDR and CDR2 is SFDVKD. The CDR3 has 20 amino acids. DNA of the CDR3: TGTGCCACCTCAGCGATTAGGGGGCGCCGCGGGCTAGCGGGACCAGATACGCAGTATTTT. It specifies CATSAIRGRRGLAGPDTQYF.

The chain has TRBV3-1 (or the pseudogene TRBV3-2) and TRBJ2-2; 9 bases are shared with TRBD1. The germline V gene has CDR1 LGHDT and CDR2 YNNKEL (reference sequence). CDR3 length equals 19 residues. The trim removed 5 bases at V and 4 bases at J, leaving 17 bases unmatched. CDR3 sequence: CASSKDRGPSYSSTGELFF. CDR3 nucleotide sequence: TGTGCCAGCAGCAAGGACAGGGGCCCATCCTACTCGAGCACCGGGGAGCTGTTTTTT.

This chain links TRBV30 with TRBJ1-6, with D possibly being TRBD1 (6 bases). Germline CDR1 reads GTSNPN; CDR2 reads SVGIG (reference sequence). V was trimmed by 3 bases and J by 8 bases, leaving 11 bases between them. The CDR3 is 13 amino acids. CDR3 sequence reads: CAWRGQMHSPLHF. CDR3 DNA sequence: TGTGCCTGGAGAGGACAGATGCATTCACCCCTCCACTTT. The entire variable domain, with the rest obtained from reference TRBV30 and TRBJ1-6, is as follows: SQTIHQWPATLVQPVGSPLSLECTVEGTSNPNLYWYRQAAGRGLQLLFYSVGIGQISSEVPQNLSASRPQDRQFILSSKKLLLSDSGFYLCAWRGQMHSPLHFGNGTRLTVT.

J is TRBJ2-7 and V is TRBV19, with a tentative D call TRBD1 (6 bases). The ends were cut back, 4 bases at V and 5 bases at J, with 18 bases in the middle. The CDR3 contains 15 residues. Germline CDR1 and CDR2: LNHDA and SQIVND (reference sequence). The CDR3 DNA reads TGTGCCAGTAGTAGGGACATCCCAACTAGGAACGAGCAGTACTTC. Protein sequence: CASSRDIPTRNEQYF. Filled out from reference TRBV19 and TRBJ2-7, the complete variable domain reads DGGITQSPKYLFRKEGQNVTLSCEQNLNHDAMYWYRQDPGQGLRLIYYSQIVNDFQKGDIAEGYSVSREKKESFPLTVTSAQKNPTAFYLCASSRDIPTRNEQYFGPGTRLTVT.

V is TRBV28 and J is TRBJ2-7; the D is unclear. V was cut by 4 bases and J by 3 bases, with 7 bases left in between. Germline loops: CDR1 MDHEN, CDR2 SYDVKM. The CDR3 runs 12 residues. The chain's CDR3 is CASSSPLYEQYF. The CDR3 DNA sequence: TGTGCCAGCAGTTCCCCACTCTACGAGCAGTACTTC.

This chain joins TRBV5-1 and TRBJ1-2; 9 nucleotides align to TRBD1. Germline CDR1 is SGHRS and CDR2 is YFSETQ. V lost 0 bases and J lost 8; bases outside the gene matches: 5. The CDR3 totals 14 residues. The CDR3 DNA follows: TGCGCCAGCAGCTTGGAGGGACAGGGTAGCGGCTACACCTTC. Its protein product is CASSLEGQGSGYTF.

This chain joins TRBV20-1 and TRBJ2-2; D is unresolved. Germline V gene lookup returns CDR1 DFQATT and CDR2 SNEGSKA (reference sequence). The germline V and J ends were trimmed by 3 bases and 0 bases, with 8 bases remaining between them. The CDR3 spans 14 residues. CDR3 DNA: TGCAGTGCTAGTTACTATTCGAACACCGGGGAGCTGTTTTTT. Its translation is CSASYYSNTGELFF.

The genes are TRBV4-1 and TRBJ2-7; tentative D call: TRBD2 (6 bases). Per the germline V gene, CDR1 is MGHRA and CDR2 is YSYEKL. CDR3 length: 15 residues. Trimming removed 2 bases at V and 3 bases at J, with 14 bases between. CDR3 nucleotides: TGCGCCAGCAGCCAACGTTCGAGCGGGCGCTACGAGCAGTACTTC. Translated, it gives CASSQRSSGRYEQYF.

The rearrangement uses TRBV10-3 and TRBJ2-1, with 9 bases aligning to TRBD2. V lost 2 bases, J lost 0 bases, and 8 bases stayed unmatched. Germline V gives CDR1 ENHRY, CDR2 SYGVKD. The CDR3 is 18 amino acids. CDR3 loop: CAISEELAGTNSYNEQFF. CDR3 DNA: TGTGCCATCAGTGAGGAACTAGCGGGCACCAACTCCTACAATGAGCAGTTCTTC.

J is TRBJ2-3 and V is TRBV5-8, with 10 positions matching TRBD2. V dropped 3 bases and J dropped 6; count of bases not matched to a gene: 10. CDR1 and CDR2 from the germline V gene are SGHTS and YDEGEE. The CDR3 covers 16 residues. The CDR3 coding sequence is TGTGCCAGCAGCTGGAGAGATAGCGGGGGGCCGGATACGCAGTATTTT. Residues: CASSWRDSGGPDTQYF.

The chain carries TRBV30 and TRBJ1-4; D ambiguous. CDR3 length equals 14 residues. The V and J ends lost 4 bases and 5 bases respectively, with 14 bases between them. Germline loops: CDR1 GTSNPN, CDR2 SVGIG (reference sequence). CDR3 bases: TGTGCCTGGATGCGTAAACAGACGAATGAAAAACTGTTTTTT. Amino acid sequence: CAWMRKQTNEKLFF.

The chain recombines TRBV11-3 with TRBJ2-5; 9 bases match TRBD1. The germline V gene has CDR1 SGHNT and CDR2 YENEEA. V shed 2 bases, J shed 1 base, and the junction held 2 bases outside the gene matches. The CDR3 covers 15 residues. The CDR3 coding sequence is TGTGCCAGCAGCTTACTGGACAGGGGCCAAGAGACCCAGTACTTC. This translates into CASSLLDRGQETQYF.

The rearrangement joins TRBV19 to TRBJ2-7; 8 bases line up with TRBD2. After removal of 10 bases from V and 3 bases from J, the junction contained 2 bases not matched to a gene. CDR1 and CDR2 (germline): LNHDA, SQIVND (reference sequence). This CDR3 has 11 amino acids. This CDR3 is CATGLVYEQYF. The CDR3 nucleotides are TGTGCCACGGGACTAGTCTACGAGCAGTACTTC.

This chain links TRBV30 with TRBJ2-3; perhaps TRBD1 as D (6 bases). The V gene lost 5 bases and the J gene lost 1 base, with 13 bases spanning the gap. The CDR3 spans 14 residues. Germline lookup yields CDR1 GTSNPN and CDR2 SVGIG (reference sequence). The CDR3 is CAWHTGRGTDTQYF. The DNA for the CDR3 is TGTGCCTGGCATACAGGGAGAGGCACAGATACGCAGTATTTT. Based on the CDR3 plus reference TRBV30 and TRBJ2-3, the full variable domain is SQTIHQWPATLVQPVGSPLSLECTVEGTSNPNLYWYRQAAGRGLQLLFYSVGIGQISSEVPQNLSASRPQDRQFILSSKKLLLSDSGFYLCAWHTGRGTDTQYFGPGTRLTVL.

This chain connects TRBV4-1 to TRBJ1-6; D not certain. Germline CDR1 MGHRA, CDR2 YSYEKL. The CDR3 totals 16 residues. Trimming took off 0 bases at V and 7 bases at J, with 13 bases between the two ends. The CDR3 spells CASSQDARFLNSPLHF. The CDR3 DNA is TGCGCCAGCAGCCAAGATGCCAGGTTTTTGAATTCACCCCTCCACTTT.

The chain is built from TRBV5-4 and TRBJ1-2; tentatively, D is TRBD1 (5 bases). In germline, CDR1 is SGHNT, CDR2 YYREEE (reference sequence). Trimming shortened V by 6 bases and J by 4 bases, and 22 bases separated the two germline ends. This CDR3 has 16 amino acids. The CDR3 region is CASTVSGGTGTYGYTF. CDR3 DNA sequence: TGTGCCAGCACCGTCTCTGGGGGGACGGGAACCTATGGCTACACCTTC.

The chain couples TRBV5-4 to TRBJ2-7; maybe TRBD2 (6 bases). This CDR3 contains 14 residues. In germline, CDR1 is SGHNT, CDR2 YYREEE (reference sequence). The V gene lost 4 bases and the J gene lost 0 bases, with 11 bases spanning the gap. The CDR3 reads CASSLDGSSYEQYF. DNA for the CDR3: TGTGCCAGCAGCCTAGACGGGAGCTCCTACGAGCAGTACTTC. Complete variable domain (other parts from reference TRBV5-4 and TRBJ2-7): ETGVTQSPTHLIKTRGQQVTLRCSSQSGHNTVSWYQQALGQGPQFIFQYYREEENGRGNFPPRFSGLQFPNYSSELNVNALELDDSALYLCASSLDGSSYEQYFGPGTRLTVT.